Each of the 9 T cell receptor beta chains below was sequenced from the same sample in a study of regulatory T cells in long-lasting Graves disease. Combining iRepertoire HTBI primers with Arm-PCR of CDR3 regions, the authors built TCR beta libraries. TCRdb re-analysed the multiplex PCR reads in MiXCR, keeping a single row per CDR3 protein. The repertoire consists of some 320,000 distinct CDR3 sequences, with about a sixth occurring once and the leading ten covering roughly 35%. The time point here: newly diagnosed GD, antithyroid drugs for less than 3 months. Construction of the TCR library relied on RNA isolated from PBMCs. Sequencing used peripheral blood mononuclear cells (PBMCs), obtained at new diagnosis, from a patient treated with antithyroid drugs. The receptors here all came from a female donor with Graves disease.

Points on this clonotype: A much larger clone lies a single base off, so this may be a read error. CDR3 DNA: TGTGTCAGCAGCCCCCTGGGCCTATACGAGCAGTACTTC. It specifies CVSSPLGLYEQYF. The chain uses TRBV28 and TRBJ2-7; D is ambiguous. The CDR3 runs 13 residues. The germline V gene encodes CDR1 MDHEN and CDR2 SYDVKM.

In its sample, this clonotype was seen many times. The rearrangement uses TRBV7-9 and TRBJ2-7; 8 bases are shared with TRBD1. Germline lookup yields CDR1 SEHNR and CDR2 FQNEAQ (reference sequence). Trimming at V came to 5 bases and at J to 4 bases, leaving 7 bases not matched to a gene. CDR3 length: 14 residues. This chain's CDR3 is CASSRVRQGYEQYF. DNA of the CDR3: TGTGCCAGCAGCCGAGTAAGACAGGGGTACGAGCAGTACTTC.

This clonotype was recorded many times. V usage is TRBV28 and J usage is TRBJ2-7; a possible D gene is TRBD2 (6 bases). Germline lookup yields CDR1 MDHEN and CDR2 SYDVKM. This CDR3 has 16 amino acids. The V and J ends lost 6 bases and 3 bases respectively, with 21 bases between them. The CDR3 protein is CASRTPGLSLHYEQYF. The CDR3, as DNA: TGTGCCAGCAGGACCCCGGGACTGAGCCTCCACTACGAGCAGTACTTC.

As for this clonotype: Being one base from a much bigger clone, this may be a read error. The V call is TRBV2, the J call TRBJ2-1, with 9 bases matching TRBD2. This CDR3 is 21 amino acids long. J was trimmed by 2 bases and V by 6 bases; bases with no gene match: 23. Germline CDR1 reads SNHLY; CDR2 reads FYNNEI. The CDR3 here is CASSSTRPPTAGTSTYNEQFF. The CDR3 DNA reads TGTGCCAGCAGCTCCACTCGCCCCCCCACCGCCGGGACTAGCACCTACAATGAGCAGTTCTTC.

This clonotype was seen a handful of times. The rearrangement uses TRBV20-1 and TRBJ1-6, with 8 bases identical to TRBD1. The CDR3 has 16 residues. The junction had 6 bases not matched to a gene; V was cut back by 5 bases and J by 0 bases. Per germline, CDR1 DFQATT and CDR2 SNEGSKA (reference sequence). CDR3 nucleotides: TGCAGTGCTCACGGACAGGGAAGCTCCTATAATTCACCCCTCCACTTT. This encodes CSAHGQGSSYNSPLHF.

This clonotype has at least ten counts. The chain is built from TRBV12-3 or TRBV12-4 and TRBJ1-2; tentatively, D is TRBD1 (5 bases). The V and J ends lost 7 bases and 1 base respectively, with 16 bases between them. This CDR3 spans 15 amino acids. The CDR3 nucleotides read TGTGCCAGCACGTTTGAAGGGGTACTTAACTATGGCTACACCTTC. As protein: CASTFEGVLNYGYTF.

This clonotype was seen repeatedly, ten times or more. This rearrangement joins TRBV7-8 to TRBJ2-5; the D is unclear. V lost 1 base, J lost 5 bases, and 14 bases lay in between. Germline V gene data show CDR1 as SGHVS and CDR2 as FQNEAQ. This CDR3 spans 15 amino acids. CDR3 protein: CASSLERSRRETQYF. The CDR3 DNA follows: TGTGCCAGCAGCTTAGAGAGATCCCGGCGGGAGACCCAGTACTTC.

This clonotype was seen only a few times. V and J are TRBV5-1 and TRBJ2-2, with 8 bases fitting TRBD2. The CDR3 covers 15 residues. Germline CDR1 is SGHRS and CDR2 is YFSETQ. V dropped 0 bases and J dropped 7; count of bases not matched to a gene: 5. DNA for the CDR3: TGCGCCAGCAGCTTGGTAGCGGGATATAACGGGGAGCTGTTTTTT. Protein product: CASSLVAGYNGELFF.

V and J are TRBV2 and TRBJ2-7, with 8 bases that match TRBD1. The CDR3 is made up of 13 amino acids. V was clipped by 4 bases and J by 5 bases; unmatched bases: 4. The germline V gene encodes CDR1 SNHLY and CDR2 FYNNEI. The CDR3: CASSGTGSHEQYF. CDR3 DNA sequence: TGTGCCAGCAGTGGGACAGGGTCCCACGAGCAGTACTTC. Based on the CDR3 plus reference TRBV2 and TRBJ2-7, the full variable domain is EPEVTQTPSHQVTQMGQEVILRCVPISNHLYFYWYRQILGQKVEFLVSFYNNEISEKSEIFDDQFSVERPDGSNFTLKIRSTKLEDSAMYFCASSGTGSHEQYFGPGTRLTVT.